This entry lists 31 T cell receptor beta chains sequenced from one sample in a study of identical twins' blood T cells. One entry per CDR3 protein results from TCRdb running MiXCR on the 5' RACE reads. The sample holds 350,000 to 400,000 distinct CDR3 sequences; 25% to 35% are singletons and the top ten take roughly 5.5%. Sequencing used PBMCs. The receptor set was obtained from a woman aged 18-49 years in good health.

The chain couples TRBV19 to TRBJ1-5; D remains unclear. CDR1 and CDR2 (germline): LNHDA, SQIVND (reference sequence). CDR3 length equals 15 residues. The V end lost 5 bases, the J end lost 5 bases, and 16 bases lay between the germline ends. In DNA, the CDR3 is TGTGCCAGTAGTCCTCCCCTAAGGACGGATCAGCCCCAGCATTTT. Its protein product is CASSPPLRTDQPQHF. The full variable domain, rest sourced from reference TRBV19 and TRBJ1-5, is DGGITQSPKYLFRKEGQNVTLSCEQNLNHDAMYWYRQDPGQGLRLIYYSQIVNDFQKGDIAEGYSVSREKKESFPLTVTSAQKNPTAFYLCASSPPLRTDQPQHFGDGTRLSIL.

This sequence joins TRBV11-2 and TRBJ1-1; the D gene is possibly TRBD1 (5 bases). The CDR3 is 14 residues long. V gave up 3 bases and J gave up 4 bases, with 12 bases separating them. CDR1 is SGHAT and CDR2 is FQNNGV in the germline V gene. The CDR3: CASSFPGRGTEAFF. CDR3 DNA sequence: TGTGCCAGCAGCTTCCCAGGGAGGGGCACTGAAGCTTTCTTT. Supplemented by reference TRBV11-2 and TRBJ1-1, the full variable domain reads EAGVAQSPRYKIIEKRQSVAFWCNPISGHATLYWYQQILGQGPKLLIQFQNNGVVDDSQLPKDRFSAERLKGVDSTLKIQPAKLEDSAVYLCASSFPGRGTEAFFGQGTRLTVV.

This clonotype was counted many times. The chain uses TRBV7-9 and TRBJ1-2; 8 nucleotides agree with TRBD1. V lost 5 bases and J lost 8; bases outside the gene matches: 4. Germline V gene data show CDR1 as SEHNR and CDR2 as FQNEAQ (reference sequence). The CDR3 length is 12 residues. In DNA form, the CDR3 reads TGTGCCAGCAGCCTCTGGACAGGGGGCTACACCTTC. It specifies CASSLWTGGYTF.

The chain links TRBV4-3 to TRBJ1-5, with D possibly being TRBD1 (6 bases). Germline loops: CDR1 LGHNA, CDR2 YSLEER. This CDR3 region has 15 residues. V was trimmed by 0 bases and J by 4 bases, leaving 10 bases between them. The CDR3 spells CASSQDSQGNQPQHF. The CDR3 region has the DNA TGCGCCAGCAGCCAAGATAGCCAGGGGAATCAGCCCCAGCATTTT.

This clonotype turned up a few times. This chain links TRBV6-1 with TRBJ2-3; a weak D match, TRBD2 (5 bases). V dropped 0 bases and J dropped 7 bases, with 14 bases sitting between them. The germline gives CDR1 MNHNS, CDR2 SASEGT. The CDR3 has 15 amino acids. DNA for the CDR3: TGTGCCAGCAGTGAAGCGGGAATTGGAGGAAATACGCAGTATTTT. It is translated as CASSEAGIGGNTQYF.

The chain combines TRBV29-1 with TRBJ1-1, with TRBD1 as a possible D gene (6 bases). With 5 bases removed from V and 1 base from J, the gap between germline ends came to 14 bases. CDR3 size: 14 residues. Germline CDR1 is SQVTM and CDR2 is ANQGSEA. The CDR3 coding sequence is TGCAGCGTTAACAGGGACGTGAGGAACACTGAAGCTTTCTTT. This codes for CSVNRDVRNTEAFF. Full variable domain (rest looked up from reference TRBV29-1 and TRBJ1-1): SAVISQKPSRDICQRGTSLTIQCQVDSQVTMMFWYRQQPGQSLTLIATANQGSEATYESGFVIDKFPISRPNLTFSTLTVSNMSPEDSSIYLCSVNRDVRNTEAFFGQGTRLTVV.

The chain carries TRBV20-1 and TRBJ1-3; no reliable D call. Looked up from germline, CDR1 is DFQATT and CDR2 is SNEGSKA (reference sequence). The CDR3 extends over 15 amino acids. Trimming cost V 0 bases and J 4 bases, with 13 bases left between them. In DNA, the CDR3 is TGCAGTGCTAGAGATGCGGTGGGCAGCGGAAACACCATATATTTT. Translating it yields CSARDAVGSGNTIYF.

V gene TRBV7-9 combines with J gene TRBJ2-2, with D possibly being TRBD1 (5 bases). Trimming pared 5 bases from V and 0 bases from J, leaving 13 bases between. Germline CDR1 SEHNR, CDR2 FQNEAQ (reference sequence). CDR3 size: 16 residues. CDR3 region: CASSPTPGTNTGELFF. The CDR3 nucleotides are TGTGCCAGCAGCCCTACGCCAGGGACGAACACCGGGGAGCTGTTTTTT.

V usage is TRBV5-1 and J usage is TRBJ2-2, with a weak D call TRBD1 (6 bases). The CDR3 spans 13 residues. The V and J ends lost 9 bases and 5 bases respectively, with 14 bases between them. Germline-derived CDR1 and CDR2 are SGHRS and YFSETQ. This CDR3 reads CATRTETTGELFF. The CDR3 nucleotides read TGCGCCACCCGGACAGAAACTACCGGGGAGCTGTTTTTT.

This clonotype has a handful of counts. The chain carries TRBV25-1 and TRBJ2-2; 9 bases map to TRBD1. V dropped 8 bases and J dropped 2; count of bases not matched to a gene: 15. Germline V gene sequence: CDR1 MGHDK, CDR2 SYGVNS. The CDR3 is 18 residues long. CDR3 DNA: TGTGCCAGCCTAGTACGAACCGGGACAGGGCTTAACACCGGGGAGCTGTTTTTT. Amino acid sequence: CASLVRTGTGLNTGELFF.

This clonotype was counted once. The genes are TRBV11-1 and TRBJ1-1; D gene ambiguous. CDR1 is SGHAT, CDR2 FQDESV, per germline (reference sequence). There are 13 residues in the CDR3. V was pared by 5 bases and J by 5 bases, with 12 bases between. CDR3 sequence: CASSPGFRTEAFF. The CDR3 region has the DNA TGTGCCAGCAGCCCCGGGTTCAGGACTGAAGCTTTCTTT.

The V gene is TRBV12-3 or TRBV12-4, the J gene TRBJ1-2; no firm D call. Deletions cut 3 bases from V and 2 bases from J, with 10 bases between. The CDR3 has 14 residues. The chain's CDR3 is CASSFGQKNYGYTF. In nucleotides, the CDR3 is TGTGCCAGCAGTTTCGGGCAGAAGAACTATGGCTACACCTTC.

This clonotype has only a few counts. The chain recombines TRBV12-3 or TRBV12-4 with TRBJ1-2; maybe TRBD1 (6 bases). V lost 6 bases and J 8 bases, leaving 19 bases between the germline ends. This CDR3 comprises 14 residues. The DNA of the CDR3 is TGTGCCAGCAGCCCCCTTACGGGGGCAGGCGGCTACACCTTC. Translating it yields CASSPLTGAGGYTF.

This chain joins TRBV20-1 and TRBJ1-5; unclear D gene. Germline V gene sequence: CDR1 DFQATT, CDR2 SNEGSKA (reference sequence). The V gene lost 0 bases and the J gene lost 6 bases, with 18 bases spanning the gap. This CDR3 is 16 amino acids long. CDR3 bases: TGCAGTGCTAGAGATCGTGAGGGCCCACTGTCTCAGCCCCAGCATTTT. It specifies CSARDREGPLSQPQHF.

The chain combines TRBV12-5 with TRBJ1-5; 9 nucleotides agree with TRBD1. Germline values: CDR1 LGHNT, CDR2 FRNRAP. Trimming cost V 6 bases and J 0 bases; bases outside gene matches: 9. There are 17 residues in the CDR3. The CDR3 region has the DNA TGTGCTAGTGGGGAACGACAGGGGGGTTATAGCAATCAGCCCCAGCATTTT. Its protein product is CASGERQGGYSNQPQHF.

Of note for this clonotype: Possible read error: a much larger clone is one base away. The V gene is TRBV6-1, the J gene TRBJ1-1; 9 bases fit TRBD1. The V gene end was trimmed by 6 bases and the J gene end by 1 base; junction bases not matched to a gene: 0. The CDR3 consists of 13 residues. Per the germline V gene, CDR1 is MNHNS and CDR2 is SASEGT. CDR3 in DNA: TGTGCCAGCAGACAGGGGGCGAACACTGAAGCTTTCTTT. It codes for CASRQGANTEAFF.

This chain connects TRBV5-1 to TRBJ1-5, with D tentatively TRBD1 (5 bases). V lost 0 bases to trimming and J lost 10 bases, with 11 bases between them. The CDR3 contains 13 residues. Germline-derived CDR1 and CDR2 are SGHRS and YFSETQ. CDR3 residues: CASSLEGNPPQHF. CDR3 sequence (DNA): TGCGCCAGCAGCTTGGAGGGGAATCCTCCCCAGCATTTT.

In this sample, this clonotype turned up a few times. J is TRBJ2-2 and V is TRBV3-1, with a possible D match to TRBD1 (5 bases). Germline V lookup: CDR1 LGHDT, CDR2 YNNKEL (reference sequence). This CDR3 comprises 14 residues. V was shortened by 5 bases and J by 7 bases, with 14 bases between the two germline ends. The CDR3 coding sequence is TGTGCCAGCAGCACCCGCAGGGTCGGCGGGGAGCTGTTTTTT. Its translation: CASSTRRVGGELFF.

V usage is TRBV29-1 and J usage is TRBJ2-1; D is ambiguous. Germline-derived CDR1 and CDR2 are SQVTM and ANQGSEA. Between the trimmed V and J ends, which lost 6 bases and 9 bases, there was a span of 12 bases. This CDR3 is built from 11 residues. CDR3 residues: CSVADSGEQFF. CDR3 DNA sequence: TGCAGCGTGGCCGACTCAGGTGAGCAGTTCTTC.

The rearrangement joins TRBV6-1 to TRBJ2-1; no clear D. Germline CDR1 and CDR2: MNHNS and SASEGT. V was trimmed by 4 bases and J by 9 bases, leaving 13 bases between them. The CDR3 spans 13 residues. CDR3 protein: CASSVFGDGEQFF. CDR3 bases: TGTGCCAGCAGTGTCTTTGGCGACGGTGAGCAGTTCTTC.

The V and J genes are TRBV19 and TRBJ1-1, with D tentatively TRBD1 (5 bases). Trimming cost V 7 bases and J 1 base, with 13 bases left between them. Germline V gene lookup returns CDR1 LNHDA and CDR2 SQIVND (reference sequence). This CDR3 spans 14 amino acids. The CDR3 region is CASKGAASNTEAFF. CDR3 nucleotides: TGTGCCAGTAAAGGGGCAGCCTCGAACACTGAAGCTTTCTTT.

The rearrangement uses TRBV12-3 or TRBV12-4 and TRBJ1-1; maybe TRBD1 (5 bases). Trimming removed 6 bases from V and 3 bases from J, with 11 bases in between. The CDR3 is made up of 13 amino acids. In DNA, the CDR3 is TGTGCCAGCAGCTCGACAGTTTACACTGAAGCTTTCTTT. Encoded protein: CASSSTVYTEAFF.

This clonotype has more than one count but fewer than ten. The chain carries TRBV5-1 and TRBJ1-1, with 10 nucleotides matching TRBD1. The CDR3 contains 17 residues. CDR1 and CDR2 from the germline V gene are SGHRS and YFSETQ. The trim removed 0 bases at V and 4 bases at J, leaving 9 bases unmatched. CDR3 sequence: CASSLAGTGVIGTEAFF. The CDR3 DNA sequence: TGCGCCAGCAGCTTGGCGGGGACAGGGGTTATTGGCACTGAAGCTTTCTTT.

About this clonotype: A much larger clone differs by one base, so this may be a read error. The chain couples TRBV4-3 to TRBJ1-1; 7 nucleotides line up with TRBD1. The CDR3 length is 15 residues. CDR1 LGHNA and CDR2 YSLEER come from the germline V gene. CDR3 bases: TGCGCCGGCAGCTCCCAGGGGGGAATTGGGACTGAAGCTTTCTTT. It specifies CAGSSQGGIGTEAFF.

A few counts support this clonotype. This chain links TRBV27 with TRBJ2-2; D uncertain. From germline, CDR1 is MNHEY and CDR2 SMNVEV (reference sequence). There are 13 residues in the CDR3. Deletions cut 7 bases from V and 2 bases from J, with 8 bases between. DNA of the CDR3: TGTGCCAGCACGGAGATTAACACCGGGGAGCTGTTTTTT. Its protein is CASTEINTGELFF.

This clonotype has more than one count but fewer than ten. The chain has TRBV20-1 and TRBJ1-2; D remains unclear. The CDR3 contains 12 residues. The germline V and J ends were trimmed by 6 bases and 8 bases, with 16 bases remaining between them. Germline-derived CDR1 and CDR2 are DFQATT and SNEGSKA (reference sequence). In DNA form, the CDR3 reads TGCAGTGCCATTAGTAGGGTTAGGGGCTACACCTTC. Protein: CSAISRVRGYTF.

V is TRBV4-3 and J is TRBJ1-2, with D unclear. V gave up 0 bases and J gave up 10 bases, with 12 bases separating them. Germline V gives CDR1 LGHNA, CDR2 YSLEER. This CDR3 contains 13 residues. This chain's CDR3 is CASSQDARAPYTF. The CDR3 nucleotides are TGCGCCAGCAGCCAAGATGCCCGGGCCCCCTACACCTTC.

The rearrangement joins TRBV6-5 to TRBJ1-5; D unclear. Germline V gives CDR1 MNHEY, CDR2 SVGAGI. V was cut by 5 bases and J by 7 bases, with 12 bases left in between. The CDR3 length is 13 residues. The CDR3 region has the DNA TGTGCCAGCAGTAAGGGCATGGGCCAGCCCCAGCATTTT. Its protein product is CASSKGMGQPQHF.

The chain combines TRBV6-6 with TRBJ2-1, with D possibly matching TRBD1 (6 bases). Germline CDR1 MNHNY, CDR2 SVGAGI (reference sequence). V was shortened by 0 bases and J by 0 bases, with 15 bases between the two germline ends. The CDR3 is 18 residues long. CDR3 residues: CASSYSRPGARSYNEQFF. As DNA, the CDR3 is TGTGCCAGCAGTTACTCGAGACCAGGGGCCCGCTCCTACAATGAGCAGTTCTTC.

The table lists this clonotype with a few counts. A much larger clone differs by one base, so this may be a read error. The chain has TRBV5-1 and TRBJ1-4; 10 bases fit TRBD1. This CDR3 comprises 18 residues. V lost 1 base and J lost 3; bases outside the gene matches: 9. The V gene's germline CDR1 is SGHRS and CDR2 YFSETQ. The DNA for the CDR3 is TGCGCCAGCAGCTTGACGGGACAGGGGATGCGTGCTAATGAAAAACTGTTTTTT. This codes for CASSLTGQGMRANEKLFF.

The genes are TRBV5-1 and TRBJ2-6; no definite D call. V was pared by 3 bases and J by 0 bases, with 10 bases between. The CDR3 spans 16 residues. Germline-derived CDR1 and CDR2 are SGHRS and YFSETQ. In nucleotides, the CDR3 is TGCGCCAGCAGCTCGAATCAGCGCTCTGGGGCCAACGTCCTGACTTTC. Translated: CASSSNQRSGANVLTF.